These T cell receptor beta chains were read from a single sample in a study of blood T cell repertoires in COVID-19. TCRdb keeps only in-frame clones here, not all; method: immunoSEQ multiplex PCR. The table lists about 250,000 clones, 70% to 90% of them singletons, with more than 1.2% in the top ten. Sequenced material: peripheral blood. The source is a man at least 80 years old with acute or convalescent COVID-19. CDR3s leave out the opening cysteine and the closing phenylalanine or tryptophan. A D gene is named only where the DNA matches it firmly. Expanded clones get a size class; other rows say once, few or many, or leave the size out.

TRBJ1-5 | few | TRBV5-5 | - | ASSLDREQPQH
TRBJ2-3 | - | TRBV5-4 | - | ASSLADTSTDTQY
TRBJ1-2 | few | TRBV3-1/TRBV3-2 | - | ASSPLYRGSVDGYT
TRBJ1-1 | - | TRBV7-3 | - | ASSALPNTEAF
TRBJ1-5 | - | TRBV27 | - | ASSLSRYSNQPQH
TRBJ1-5 | once | TRBV2 | TRBD1 | ASSQGAGNQPQH
TRBJ1-1 | - | TRBV12-3/TRBV12-4 | - | ASSSTENTEAF
TRBJ1-2 | once | TRBV19 | - | ASSIVTGGGNYGYT
TRBJ2-3 | - | TRBV24-1 | - | ATSQGPTQY
TRBJ2-7 | - | TRBV14 | - | ASSQDLFYEQY
TRBJ1-1 | - | TRBV6-5 | TRBD1 | ASRVGGAGTEAF
TRBJ2-7 | - | TRBV5-6 | - | ASSLQNYEQY
TRBJ1-2 | few | TRBV6-2/TRBV6-3 | - | ASSLQQPSDYGYT
TRBJ2-7 | - | TRBV14 | - | ASSQGLGGYEQY
TRBJ1-2 | - | TRBV5-4 | - | ASSIDSQANYGYT
TRBJ2-3 | - | TRBV7-3 | TRBD1 | ASSLTGQRTDTQY